The T cell receptor (beta chain) described here comes from a study of blood T cell repertoires in COVID-19. Study overall: Researchers got acute and convalescent COVID-19 samples from the United States, Italy and Spain. T cells, B-cell-depleted T cells, or PBMCs supplied cDNA or gDNA.

Original processing notes: Amplifying reference gene primers gave estimates of nucleated cell counts. The repertoire was sequenced with immunoSEQ multiplex PCR; TCRdb's copy has only in-frame clones and lacks some. For V, J and clone size, that table is used; D and trimming come from the DNA. Of roughly 69,000 clones in the sample, around four fifths were seen once. V gave up 3 bases and J gave up 3 bases; unmatched junction bases: 5. This CDR3 spans 15 amino acids. Germline loops: CDR1 SGHDT, CDR2 YYEEEE. In its sample, this clone was seen a few times. Input material: peripheral blood. This chain joins TRBV5-6 and TRBJ1-2; 10 nucleotides align to TRBD1. The receptor comes from a woman aged 45-65 years with acute or convalescent COVID-19. The CDR3 DNA reads TGTGCCAGCAGCTCCCGGGACAGGGGCGACTATGGCTACACCTTC. Its protein product is CASSSRDRGDYGYTF.